This entry features one TCR beta chain sequence. The antigen remains undetermined. Losses at the gene ends were 6 bases for V and 4 bases for J; bases not matched to a gene: 5. Per germline, CDR1 SGHTA and CDR2 FQGNSA. CDR3 size: 13 residues. This entry belongs to a study of radiotherapy plus CTLA-4 blockade in lung cancer. At the level of the study: Patients showed objective responses in approximately 17% of cases and disease control in around 30%. Study findings and constraints: Among blood TCR repertoires after radiotherapy plus ipilimumab, tumor-derived clones expanded.

Method: immunoSEQ multiplex PCR; TCRdb's copy keeps in-frame clones and lacks some. The sample lists about 45,000 clones, roughly 73% seen once, with roughly 3.5% in the top ten. This clonotype was sampled from a human donor with non-small cell lung cancer who had a complete response to radiotherapy plus ipilimumab. Sequenced here: peripheral blood, sampled from a patient treated with radiotherapy plus ipilimumab. This chain connects TRBV7-2 to TRBJ1-2; TRBD1 agrees at 7 bases. The CDR3 DNA reads TGTGCCAGCAGTCGACCAGGGGGCTATGGCTACACCTTC. This translates into CASSRPGGYGYTF.